The 24 T cell receptor beta chains below were found in one sample sequenced in a study of regulatory T cells in long-lasting Graves disease. Time point: newly diagnosed GD, antithyroid drugs for less than 3 months. Researchers made the TCR library from RNA that was extracted from PBMCs. Relying on iRepertoire HTBI primers and Arm-PCR of CDR3 regions, the team built TCR beta libraries. TCRdb used MiXCR to reprocess the multiplex PCR reads, holding one entry per CDR3 protein. The sample lists roughly 400,000 distinct CDR3 sequences, about a sixth occurring once. The sample also formed part of further work on T cells in Graves' hyperthyroidism and ophthalmopathy.

This specimen consisted of peripheral blood mononuclear cells (PBMCs), obtained at new diagnosis, from a patient treated with antithyroid drugs. Receptors were obtained from a woman aged 18-29 years with Graves disease.

In its sample, this clonotype was seen a few times. This chain joins TRBV10-3 and TRBJ1-5, with TRBD1 as a possible D gene (5 bases). Germline CDR1 and CDR2: ENHRY and SYGVKD. Trimming left V 3 bases short and J 4 bases short, with 13 bases between. This CDR3 spans 15 amino acids. In DNA form, the CDR3 reads TGTGCCATCAGTGAAGCGACAGAACTAAATCAGCCCCAGCATTTT. Amino acid sequence: CAISEATELNQPQHF.

The sample holds many counts of this clonotype. The chain recombines TRBV3-1 with TRBJ2-5; TRBD2 aligns across 9 bases. The CDR3 contains 17 residues. Germline lookup yields CDR1 LGHDT and CDR2 YNNKEL (reference sequence). V dropped 0 bases and J dropped 1; count of bases not matched to a gene: 6. The CDR3 loop is CASSQEGIAGAQETQYF. CDR3 DNA sequence: TGTGCCAGCAGCCAAGAAGGGATAGCGGGAGCCCAAGAGACCCAGTACTTC.

This clonotype was counted many times. The V call is TRBV7-8, the J call TRBJ2-7; the D call may be TRBD1 or TRBD2 (6 bases each). Per germline, CDR1 SGHVS and CDR2 FQNEAQ. There are 15 residues in the CDR3. V lost 5 bases and J 2 bases, leaving 16 bases between the germline ends. CDR3 nucleotide sequence: TGTGCCAGCAGCCCCCAAGGTGGGGGGCCCTACGAGCAGTACTTC. This translates into CASSPQGGGPYEQYF.

The genes are TRBV20-1 and TRBJ2-5, with a tentative D call TRBD2 (6 bases). There are 14 residues in the CDR3. From germline, CDR1 is DFQATT and CDR2 SNEGSKA (reference sequence). V lost 1 base and J lost 5, with 14 bases in between. The CDR3 sequence is CSARGLEGRETQYF. The CDR3 DNA reads as TGCAGTGCTAGAGGTTTGGAGGGTAGGGAGACCCAGTACTTC.

The chain employs TRBV7-9 and TRBJ2-2; either TRBD1 or TRBD2 may fit D (6 bases each). The V gene's germline CDR1 is SEHNR and CDR2 FQNEAQ (reference sequence). V gave up 2 bases and J gave up 7 bases, with 14 bases separating them. This CDR3 is built from 15 residues. CDR3 loop: CASSLRGLFIGELFF. In DNA, the CDR3 is TGTGCCAGCAGCTTACGGGGGCTGTTCATCGGGGAGCTGTTTTTT.

CDR3 sequence: CASSEAGGRGYTF. The CDR3 nucleotides are TGTGCCAGCAGTGAAGCCGGAGGGCGCGGCTACACCTTC. The chain joins TRBV6-1 to TRBJ1-2; D gene unclear. Germline V gives CDR1 MNHNS, CDR2 SASEGT. The CDR3 has 13 residues. Trimming took 0 bases from V and 8 from J, leaving 10 bases between them.

The chain has TRBV6-8 and TRBJ2-7; 12 bases are a match to TRBD2. V lost 4 bases to trimming and J lost 3 bases; unmatched junction nucleotides: 7. Germline CDR1 reads MNHGY; CDR2 reads SAAAGT. The CDR3 is 16 amino acids. CDR3: CASSCLGLAGIYEQYF. In nucleotides, the CDR3 is TGTGCCAGCAGTTGCTTAGGACTAGCGGGGATCTACGAGCAGTACTTC.

This clonotype was recorded at least ten times. In nucleotides, the CDR3 is TGCAGTGCTCCCTCCGGGAGGGCCGAAAAATCCGATACGCAGTATTTT. Its protein is CSAPSGRAEKSDTQYF. The chain joins TRBV20-1 to TRBJ2-3, with 8 bases fitting TRBD2. Trimming cost V 5 bases and J 6 bases; bases outside gene matches: 16. The CDR3 spans 16 residues. Per the germline V gene, CDR1 is DFQATT and CDR2 is SNEGSKA (reference sequence).

This clonotype was counted ten times or more. The chain joins TRBV7-9 to TRBJ2-1; 9 bases map to TRBD1. V was pared by 5 bases and J by 7 bases, with 6 bases of the junction left unmatched. Per the germline V gene, CDR1 is SEHNR and CDR2 is FQNEAQ (reference sequence). The CDR3 runs to 14 residues. The CDR3 DNA is TGTGCCAGCAGCGGACCCGGGACAGGGAATGAGCAGTTCTTC. Encoded protein: CASSGPGTGNEQFF.

The rearrangement links TRBV7-9 to TRBJ2-1, with 9 bases matching TRBD1. The CDR3 loop spans 17 amino acids. The germline CDR1 and CDR2 sequences are SEHNR and FQNEAQ (reference sequence). With V trimmed by 2 bases and J by 8 bases, 13 bases remained unmatched. CDR3: CASSLTSGTGFFDEQFF. Here the CDR3 DNA reads TGTGCCAGCAGCTTAACCTCCGGGACAGGGTTTTTCGATGAGCAGTTCTTC.

This clonotype was counted ten times or more. The chain carries TRBV30 and TRBJ1-2; unclear D gene. V was trimmed by 4 bases and J by 5 bases, leaving 8 bases between them. CDR3 length equals 11 residues. Germline CDR1 reads GTSNPN; CDR2 reads SVGIG (reference sequence). The CDR3 DNA sequence: TGTGCCTGGAAGAGGGCTTATGGCTACACCTTC. Protein: CAWKRAYGYTF.

This clonotype was seen many times. The V call is TRBV9, the J call TRBJ2-3, with no clear D. CDR1 is SGDLS and CDR2 is YYNGEE in the germline V gene. The CDR3 consists of 13 residues. Trimming pared 3 bases from V and 6 bases from J, leaving 11 bases between. This CDR3 is CASSAVPGDTQYF. The CDR3 DNA reads TGTGCCAGCAGCGCCGTCCCCGGGGATACGCAGTATTTT.

This clonotype was counted many times. The chain uses TRBV3-1 and TRBJ2-1; 8 bases are shared with TRBD1. V was pared by 6 bases and J by 3 bases, with 7 bases of the junction left unmatched. Germline V gives CDR1 LGHDT, CDR2 YNNKEL (reference sequence). The length of the CDR3 is 15 residues. CDR3 DNA: TGTGCCAGCAGTCCGACAGGGGTCGTCTACAATGAGCAGTTCTTC. Translated, it gives CASSPTGVVYNEQFF.

The CDR3 nucleotides read TGTGCCAGCAGTTCGAGAAATACAGGGTCCCATAATGAAAAACTGTTTTTT. It yields the protein CASSSRNTGSHNEKLFF. The genes are TRBV28 and TRBJ1-4; D perhaps matches TRBD1 (6 bases). CDR1 is MDHEN and CDR2 is SYDVKM in the germline V gene. The V and J ends lost 4 bases and 4 bases respectively, with 19 bases between them. The length of the CDR3 is 17 residues.

The J gene is TRBJ2-5, the V gene TRBV2; D perhaps matches TRBD2 (7 bases). CDR1 is SNHLY and CDR2 is FYNNEI in the germline V gene. Trimming stripped 7 bases from V and 2 bases from J, with 14 bases between. The CDR3 has 14 amino acids. The CDR3 is CASTLGGGQETQYF. The CDR3 DNA follows: TGTGCCAGCACCCTAGGGGGGGGACAAGAGACCCAGTACTTC.

J is TRBJ2-7 and V is TRBV7-2; D gene unclear. Trimming shortened V by 5 bases and J by 6 bases, and 8 bases separated the two germline ends. The CDR3 is 11 amino acids. CDR1 SGHTA and CDR2 FQGNSA come from the germline V gene. CDR3 bases: TGTGCCAGCAGCCAAATGAGCGAGCAGTACTTC. It translates to CASSQMSEQYF.

This clonotype was counted at least ten times. The chain recombines TRBV3-1 with TRBJ2-1, with D tentatively TRBD2 (5 bases). V was shortened by 4 bases and J by 6 bases, with 7 bases between the two germline ends. The CDR3 has 12 residues. CDR1 and CDR2 (germline): LGHDT, YNNKEL (reference sequence). The CDR3 region is CASSRTSNEQFF. As DNA, the CDR3 is TGTGCCAGCAGCCGTACTAGCAATGAGCAGTTCTTC.

This CDR3 reads CSAPDRGAYEQYF. For the CDR3, the DNA is TGCAGTGCCCCGGACAGGGGAGCCTACGAGCAGTACTTC. This rearrangement joins TRBV20-1 to TRBJ2-7; 9 positions agree with TRBD1. V shed 6 bases, J shed 2 bases, and the junction held 5 bases outside the gene matches. Germline CDR1 and CDR2: DFQATT and SNEGSKA (reference sequence). This CDR3 spans 13 amino acids.

This clonotype was detected many times. The DNA of the CDR3 is TGTGCCAGCAGTACGCCAGGACTAGCGGGAGGGCCCGATACGCAGTATTTT. It specifies CASSTPGLAGGPDTQYF. The V and J genes are TRBV27 and TRBJ2-3, with 15 positions matching TRBD2. Germline lookup yields CDR1 MNHEY and CDR2 SMNVEV (reference sequence). The CDR3 loop spans 17 amino acids. Unmatched junction bases numbered 9, after V lost 5 bases and J lost 6 bases.

The chain recombines TRBV2 with TRBJ2-3; 7 bases fit TRBD2. The CDR3 totals 12 residues. The germline V gene encodes CDR1 SNHLY and CDR2 FYNNEI. With 7 bases clipped from V and 7 bases from J, the junction kept 5 bases outside the gene matches. CDR3 coding DNA: TGTGCCAGCAACGGGGGGTCATATACGCAGTATTTT. Translated: CASNGGSYTQYF.

At least ten counts were recorded for this clonotype. The rearrangement links TRBV7-2 to TRBJ1-5; 7 nucleotides agree with TRBD1. The CDR3 spans 14 residues. V lost 5 bases to trimming and J lost 4 bases; unmatched junction nucleotides: 5. CDR1 is SGHTA, CDR2 FQGNSA, per germline. The CDR3 region is CASSPGQANQPQHF. CDR3 coding DNA: TGTGCCAGCAGCCCCGGACAGGCGAATCAGCCCCAGCATTTT.

This clonotype has at least ten counts. The chain links TRBV7-2 to TRBJ1-5; no reliable D call. V lost 4 bases to trimming and J lost 4 bases, with 8 bases between them. The CDR3 sequence is 13 residues long. CDR1 SGHTA and CDR2 FQGNSA come from the germline V gene. DNA for the CDR3: TGTGCCAGCAGCTCGCGGAGGAATCAGCCCCAGCATTTT. Translating gives CASSSRRNQPQHF.

This clonotype occurred many times. The J gene is TRBJ1-1, the V gene TRBV12-3 or TRBV12-4; the D gene is possibly TRBD1 (6 bases). V gave up 1 base and J gave up 4 bases, with 16 bases separating them. The CDR3 runs to 16 residues. In nucleotides, the CDR3 is TGTGCCAGCAGTTTAGTAGGACCAGGGGTGAGCACTGAAGCTTTCTTT. Protein: CASSLVGPGVSTEAFF.

Concerning this clonotype: Given a much more abundant clone one base away, this may be a read error. This chain joins TRBV6-1 and TRBJ2-1, with 12 bases matching TRBD2. Germline trimming cut 6 bases from V and 9 bases from J; bases unmatched to any gene: 9. Germline V gene lookup returns CDR1 MNHNS and CDR2 SASEGT. The length of the CDR3 is 15 residues. CDR3 nucleotides: TGTGCCAGCAGCTTGACTAGCGGGAGTTGTGGTGAGCAGTTCTTC. Encoded protein: CASSLTSGSCGEQFF.